The clone carrying this T cell receptor (beta chain) was seen at least ten times. Given the absence of the conserved phenylalanine or tryptophan at the CDR3 end, a read error is likely. This entry belongs to a study of T cells in Graves' hyperthyroidism and ophthalmopathy. RNA transcripts were the template for amplifying TCR beta CDR3 regions. Initially, a first-round RT-PCR of the TCR CDR3 employed the HTBI primer set. TCRdb independently ran MiXCR on the multiplex PCR reads; one entry per CDR3 protein. This repertoire shows hundreds of thousands of distinct CDR3 sequences, 12% to 15% found once; its top ten account for 10% to 13%. The sequenced sample was blood. The receptor was isolated from a woman aged 18-29 years with Graves' hyperthyroidism.

Written as DNA, the CDR3 is TGTGCCTGGAGGACAGCTTCTACCTACGAGCAGTACCTC. It is translated as CAWRTASTYEQYL. The V call is TRBV30, the J call TRBJ2-7, with D possibly being TRBD1 (5 bases). The CDR3 consists of 13 residues. The V gene lost 3 bases and the J gene lost 2 bases, with 11 bases spanning the gap. The germline CDR1 and CDR2 sequences are GTSNPN and SVGIG (reference sequence).